The present T cell receptor beta chain was sequenced within a study of beta chain features in type 1 diabetes. The CDR3 loop spans 14 amino acids. Germline V gene sequence: CDR1 SGHRS, CDR2 YFSETQ. V lost 3 bases to trimming and J lost 8 bases, with 17 bases between them. This clone was found a few times. Using CD45RO/CCR7/CD25/CD127/CD95/CD27, CD4+ naive, central memory, regulatory and stem cell-like memory cells were sorted. Expressed TCRB transcripts were sequenced because the entire RNA isolate underwent reverse transcription. Using immunoSEQ multiplex PCR, the repertoire was profiled, and TCRdb retains in-frame clones only, with some absent. This sample has 390,000 or so clones, with over 11% found just once.

This chain links TRBV5-1 with TRBJ1-1, with D possibly being TRBD1 (5 bases). Sequencing was performed on naive CD4+ T cells from blood. The origin of this receptor is a young man in good health. Here the CDR3 DNA reads TGCGCCAGCAGCTCGAACCCCTGGGCAGGGGAAGCTTTCTTT. Translating it yields CASSSNPWAGEAFF. Full variable domain (outside the CDR3, taken from reference TRBV5-1 and TRBJ1-1): KAGVTQTPRYLIKTRGQQVTLSCSPISGHRSVSWYQQTPGQGLQFLFEYFSETQRNKGNFPGRFSGRQFSNSRSEMNVSTLELGDSALYLCASSSNPWAGEAFFGQGTRLTVV.